A single sample is the source of the 13 T cell receptor beta chains below, sequenced in a study of T cells in women clearing cervical HPV infection. The data were produced by immunoSEQ multiplex PCR, yet TCRdb's version contains in-frame clones alone and is incomplete. The listing records around 39,000 clones. Sequenced material: blood buffy coat. These receptors were collected from a woman between 18 and 70 years old with a cervical HPV16 infection that either progressed to CIN3+ or cleared (not recorded which).

About this clone itself: From the germline J gene comes the end of the CDR3, since the read stops 3 residues before it. The chain uses TRBV20-1 and TRBJ2-3; the match to TRBD1 covers 12 bases. The germline CDR1 and CDR2 sequences are DFQATT and SNEGSKA (reference sequence). V gave up 5 bases and J gave up 1 base; unmatched junction bases: 10. The CDR3 loop spans 17 amino acids. The part of the CDR3 DNA that was read is TGCAGTGCTCTCGGGACAGGGGGCTTCTTCCGCACAGATACG. Translation: CSALGTGGFFRTDT. Given in full, the CDR3 is CSALGTGGFFRTDTQYF.

Concerning this clone itself: The missing CDR3 end, 3 residues past where the read stops, is filled in from the germline J gene. The chain combines TRBV18 with TRBJ1-2; 9 bases map to TRBD1. The V gene end was trimmed by 6 bases and the J gene end by 3 bases; junction bases not matched to a gene: 14. Germline lookup yields CDR1 KGHSH and CDR2 LQKENI. The length of the CDR3 is 17 residues. The CDR3 spells CASSPTGGPPQHYGYTF. The DNA read from the CDR3 is TGTGCCAGCTCGCCCACAGGGGGCCCCCCTCAGCACTATGGC.

On this clone: The read terminates 3 residues before the CDR3 end, so the remaining end is supplied by the germline J gene. The chain recombines TRBV2 with TRBJ2-1, with 7 bases fitting TRBD1. This CDR3 has 12 amino acids. With 7 bases clipped from V and 5 bases from J, the junction kept 2 bases outside the gene matches. The germline CDR1 and CDR2 sequences are SNHLY and FYNNEI. CDR3 residues: CASKGQNNEQFF. The CDR3 bases that were read are TGTGCCAGCAAGGGACAGAACAATGAG. Full variable domain (rest looked up from reference TRBV2 and TRBJ2-1): EPEVTQTPSHQVTQMGQEVILRCVPISNHLYFYWYRQILGQKVEFLVSFYNNEISEKSEIFDDQFSVERPDGSNFTLKIRSTKLEDSAMYFCASKGQNNEQFFGPGTRLTVL.

A word on this clone: The observed sequence ends 3 residues before the CDR3 terminus, with the missing tail filled in from the germline J gene. The rearrangement joins TRBV29-1 to TRBJ1-2; possible D gene TRBD1, 5 bases. The V end lost 3 bases, the J end lost 7 bases, and 12 bases lay between the germline ends. CDR3 size: 12 residues. In germline, CDR1 is SQVTM, CDR2 ANQGSEA. CDR3 DNA, as far as it was read: TGCAGCGTTGACGAAAGGGGCCTTGGC. Its translation: CSVDERGLG. The whole CDR3 sequence reads CSVDERGLGYTF.

As concerns this clone: Germline is not matched at one junction end, which may reflect a read error. The CDR3 end is not reached by the read, which stops 3 residues before it; the germline J gene fills it in. This sample includes further DNA sequences coding for the same CDR3. This chain links TRBV5-1 with TRBJ1-3; D is possibly TRBD1 (6 bases). CDR3 length: 14 residues. CDR1 is SGHRS, CDR2 YFSETQ, per germline. CDR3 DNA (partial): TGCGCCAGCAGCTTGGCAGGGGAGGGAAACACA. Encoded protein: CASSLAGEGNT. The complete CDR3 reads CASSLAGEGNTIYF.

On this clone: The CDR3 goes on 3 residues after the read ends, and that part is filled in from the germline J gene. V usage is TRBV20-1 and J usage is TRBJ2-2, with 8 bases lining up with TRBD1. CDR1 and CDR2 from the germline V gene are DFQATT and SNEGSKA (reference sequence). This CDR3 has 15 amino acids. The CDR3 loop is CSAPPGQGAGEKLFF. The DNA read from the CDR3 is TGCAGTGCTCCCCCTGGGCAGGGGGCGGGTGAAAAG.

A note on this clone: The read stops 3 residues short of the end of the CDR3; the missing end is completed from the germline J gene. The rearrangement links TRBV5-1 to TRBJ2-2; 9 nucleotides align to TRBD1. Germline V lookup: CDR1 SGHRS, CDR2 YFSETQ. The CDR3 runs 15 residues. J gave up 1 base and V 5 bases, and 3 bases lay outside the gene matches. The CDR3 reads CASRPDRGNTGELFF. The CDR3 bases that were read are TGCGCCAGCAGGCCGGACAGGGGGAACACCGGGGAG.

Worth noting for this clone: Read coverage stops 3 residues before the CDR3 terminus; the germline J gene supplies the remainder. This chain uses TRBV5-6 with TRBJ2-2; D gene unclear. Germline loops: CDR1 SGHDT, CDR2 YYEEEE. V lost 5 bases and J lost 8, with 13 bases in between. The CDR3 is 13 amino acids. The CDR3 bases that were read are TGTGCCAGCAGTCTTGCGCCTTCTGGGGAG. It translates to CASSLAPSGE. The full CDR3 reads CASSLAPSGELFF. The full variable domain, in which reference TRBV5-6 and TRBJ2-2 provide the parts outside the CDR3, is DAGVTQSPTHLIKTRGQQVTLRCSPKSGHDTVSWYQQALGQGPQFIFQYYEEEERQRGNFPDRFSGHQFPNYSSELNVNALLLGDSALYLCASSLAPSGELFFGEGSRLTVL.

Regarding this clone: The read comes to an end 3 residues before the CDR3 does, leaving the germline J gene to fill in the end. The V gene is TRBV5-1, the J gene TRBJ2-2, with 9 bases that match TRBD1. V gave up 6 bases and J gave up 3 bases; unmatched junction bases: 3. CDR3 size: 14 residues. Germline V lookup: CDR1 SGHRS, CDR2 YFSETQ. The CDR3 spells CASTRTGDTGELFF. The CDR3 DNA, read in part, is TGCGCCAGCACCCGGACAGGGGACACCGGGGAG.

As concerns this clone: The CDR3 goes on 3 residues after the read ends, and that part is filled in from the germline J gene. The chain joins TRBV19 to TRBJ2-1; no clear D. Germline values: CDR1 LNHDA, CDR2 SQIVND (reference sequence). This CDR3 spans 13 amino acids. V dropped 5 bases and J dropped 6 bases, with 11 bases sitting between them. CDR3 amino acids: CASSRSRFNEQFF. The CDR3 bases that were read are TGTGCCAGTAGTCGGTCTAGATTCAATGAG.

A note on this clone: The sequenced fragment ends 3 residues before the CDR3 boundary, so the rest is inferred from the germline J gene. The chain has TRBV30 and TRBJ1-2, with 7 bases matching TRBD1. CDR3 size: 11 residues. The germline CDR1 and CDR2 sequences are GTSNPN and SVGIG (reference sequence). V trimming: 2 bases; J trimming: 7 bases; junction bases outside the gene matches: 1. The CDR3 protein is CAWSTGVGYTF. CDR3 bases read: TGTGCCTGGAGTACAGGGGTTGGC.

Notes on this clone: The CDR3 extends 3 residues past the end of the read, so its final part is completed from the germline J gene. The J gene is TRBJ2-7, the V gene TRBV28; 10 bases align to TRBD2. With 11 bases clipped from V and 2 bases from J, the junction kept 6 bases outside the gene matches. The CDR3 length is 13 residues. Germline V CDR1 and CDR2: MDHEN, SYDVKM. CDR3 sequence reads: CASSLAGAYEQYF. Partial CDR3 DNA: TGTGCCTCAAGCCTAGCGGGGGCCTACGAG.

In regard to this clone: The read terminates 3 residues ahead of where the CDR3 ends, so the germline J gene completes it. The chain employs TRBV19 and TRBJ2-2; 9 bases fit TRBD1. Germline-derived CDR1 and CDR2 are LNHDA and SQIVND (reference sequence). This CDR3 region has 13 residues. The DNA read from the CDR3 is TGTGCCAGTAGGACAGGGGGATTTGAAAAG. Translated: CASRTGGFEK. The CDR3 reads in full as CASRTGGFEKLFF.